A single sample gave rise to the 30 T cell receptor beta chains below, sequenced in a study of T cell responses to AZD1222 COVID-19 vaccine. Assay: immunoSEQ multiplex PCR; the TCRdb copy retains only in-frame clones and omits some. This sample has roughly 99,000 clones, with under 95% found just once. Sample: peripheral blood, taken 28 days after the second AZD1222 dose. These receptors all stem from an adult who received the AZD1222 COVID-19 vaccine.

The chain uses TRBV5-4 and TRBJ1-4; D perhaps matches TRBD1 (5 bases). V was pared by 4 bases and J by 3 bases, with 7 bases between. CDR1 and CDR2 from the germline V gene are SGHNT and YYREEE (reference sequence). The CDR3 runs to 13 residues. CDR3 region: CASSGGSNEKLFF. CDR3 DNA: TGTGCCAGCAGCGGGGGATCTAATGAAAAACTGTTTTTT.

V usage is TRBV7-9 and J usage is TRBJ1-2; 10 positions match TRBD1. Germline-derived CDR1 and CDR2 are SEHNR and FQNEAQ (reference sequence). The CDR3 loop spans 15 amino acids. V was pared by 3 bases and J by 3 bases, with 4 bases of the junction left unmatched. The CDR3 is CASSLTGTGDYGYTF. The DNA for the CDR3 is TGTGCCAGCAGCTTGACCGGGACAGGGGACTATGGCTACACCTTC.

The chain carries TRBV21-1 and TRBJ1-1; TRBD1 was called by the table and not checked on the DNA. TRBV21-1 has pseudogene status. The CDR3 is made up of 15 amino acids. This CDR3 reads CASSKEDRGPGEAFF. As DNA, the CDR3 is TGTGCCAGCAGCAAAGAGGACAGGGGGCCGGGTGAAGCTTTCTTT.

This chain links TRBV13 with TRBJ2-7, with no clear D. This CDR3 is 15 amino acids long. Germline CDR1 is PRHDT and CDR2 is FYEKMQ (reference sequence). V was cut by 6 bases and J by 3 bases, with 18 bases left in between. CDR3 region: CASRETKGLNYEQYF. The CDR3 DNA reads TGTGCCAGCAGGGAAACAAAGGGTTTGAACTACGAGCAGTACTTC.

The V gene is TRBV7-2, the J gene TRBJ2-3; perhaps TRBD2 as D (6 bases). The CDR3 runs 16 residues. Germline-derived CDR1 and CDR2 are SGHTA and FQGNSA. V dropped 2 bases and J dropped 0 bases, with 12 bases sitting between them. The CDR3 protein is CASSLIGGASTDTQYF. The CDR3 nucleotides read TGTGCCAGCAGCTTAATTGGAGGGGCGAGCACAGATACGCAGTATTTT.

The chain uses TRBV12-3 or TRBV12-4 and TRBJ2-1, with 8 bases matching TRBD2. CDR3 length: 13 residues. After removal of 5 bases from V and 6 bases from J, the junction contained 3 bases not matched to a gene. The CDR3 loop is CASSPAGANEQFF. The CDR3 nucleotides read TGTGCCAGCAGTCCAGCGGGGGCCAATGAGCAGTTCTTC.

The rearrangement links TRBV10-3 to TRBJ1-5, with D possibly matching TRBD1 (5 bases). Trimming left V 0 bases short and J 6 bases short, with 12 bases between. CDR1 and CDR2 (germline): ENHRY, SYGVKD. The CDR3 is 15 residues long. CDR3 residues: CAISESNGGGQPQHF. The CDR3 bases are TGTGCCATCAGTGAGTCGAACGGGGGAGGTCAGCCCCAGCATTTT.

V and J are TRBV10-1 and TRBJ1-6, with a tentative D call TRBD1 (5 bases). The germline V gene has CDR1 WNHNN and CDR2 SYGVQD (reference sequence). V lost 8 bases and J 3 bases, leaving 8 bases between the germline ends. CDR3 length equals 13 residues. CDR3 DNA: TGCGCCAGCCAGGGTGGCTATAATTCACCCCTCCACTTT. Encoded protein: CASQGGYNSPLHF.

V gene TRBV28 combines with J gene TRBJ1-2; no clear D. This CDR3 is 13 amino acids long. The germline V gene has CDR1 MDHEN and CDR2 SYDVKM. V gave up 6 bases and J gave up 8 bases, with 16 bases separating them. CDR3 amino acids: CASSLVVSAGYTF. CDR3 sequence (DNA): TGTGCCAGCAGCCTGGTTGTGTCCGCCGGCTACACCTTC.

The chain carries TRBV14 and TRBJ2-2; D is ambiguous. CDR1 SGHDN and CDR2 FVKESK come from the germline V gene. This CDR3 is 14 amino acids long. Trimming pared 4 bases from V and 0 bases from J, leaving 6 bases between. CDR3 DNA: TGTGCCAGCAGCCCCCGTACGAACACCGGGGAGCTGTTTTTT. Protein sequence: CASSPRTNTGELFF.

The rearrangement uses TRBV5-1 and TRBJ1-4; D uncertain. Germline V CDR1 and CDR2: SGHRS, YFSETQ. The CDR3 sequence is 16 residues long. The V gene lost 7 bases and the J gene lost 0 bases, with 16 bases spanning the gap. CDR3 loop: CASRRDWPSTNEKLFF. CDR3 DNA: TGCGCCAGCCGCCGAGACTGGCCGTCAACTAATGAAAAACTGTTTTTT.

This clone was seen a handful of times. V usage is TRBV9 and J usage is TRBJ2-1; perhaps TRBD2 as D (5 bases). This CDR3 has 14 amino acids. Germline V gene data show CDR1 as SGDLS and CDR2 as YYNGEE. The V end lost 0 bases, the J end lost 10 bases, and 14 bases lay between the germline ends. The CDR3 DNA sequence: TGTGCCAGCAGCGTAGGGGTGTCTAGCAGGGAGCAGTTCTTC. Residues: CASSVGVSSREQFF.

This chain links TRBV28 with TRBJ2-7; D perhaps matches TRBD1 (6 bases). With 1 base removed from V and 7 bases from J, the gap between germline ends came to 11 bases. The germline V gene has CDR1 MDHEN and CDR2 SYDVKM. This CDR3 is 13 amino acids long. CDR3 amino acids: CASSLSQGWEQYF. CDR3 DNA sequence: TGTGCCAGCAGTTTATCCCAGGGGTGGGAGCAGTACTTC.

The V gene is TRBV7-2, the J gene TRBJ2-6; D gene ambiguous. The CDR3 is made up of 17 amino acids. Germline loops: CDR1 SGHTA, CDR2 FQGNSA. V lost 2 bases and J lost 2, with 13 bases in between. The CDR3 nucleotides read TGTGCCAGCAGCTTAAGTGGGTTAGCTGCTGGGGCCAACGTCCTGACTTTC. The encoded protein is CASSLSGLAAGANVLTF.

This rearrangement joins TRBV11-2 to TRBJ2-2; D perhaps matches TRBD1 (5 bases). In germline, CDR1 is SGHAT, CDR2 FQNNGV. The V end lost 1 base, the J end lost 4 bases, and 10 bases lay between the germline ends. This CDR3 region has 15 residues. CDR3 residues: CASSLGGAPTGELFF. In DNA, the CDR3 is TGTGCCAGCAGCTTAGGTGGGGCGCCCACCGGGGAGCTGTTTTTT. Supplemented by reference TRBV11-2 and TRBJ2-2, the full variable domain reads EAGVAQSPRYKIIEKRQSVAFWCNPISGHATLYWYQQILGQGPKLLIQFQNNGVVDDSQLPKDRFSAERLKGVDSTLKIQPAKLEDSAVYLCASSLGGAPTGELFFGEGSRLTVL.

The chain recombines TRBV10-2 with TRBJ2-7; TRBD2 matches 8 bases. The V segment lost 2 bases and the J segment 2 bases; nucleotides outside the gene matches: 8. The V gene's germline CDR1 is WSHSY and CDR2 SAAADI. The CDR3 extends over 16 amino acids. The CDR3 reads CASSEGGVREAYEQYF. The CDR3 DNA reads TGCGCCAGCAGTGAGGGGGGTGTGCGGGAGGCCTACGAGCAGTACTTC.

The chain recombines TRBV5-1 with TRBJ2-1, with D perhaps assigned TRBD1 or TRBD2 (5 bases each). Looked up from germline, CDR1 is SGHRS and CDR2 is YFSETQ. The V gene lost 3 bases and the J gene lost 7 bases, with 17 bases spanning the gap. This CDR3 spans 15 amino acids. The CDR3 DNA sequence: TGCGCCAGCAGCTGGTCTAGCCCATGGGGGAATGAGCAGTTCTTC. Translating it yields CASSWSSPWGNEQFF. The full variable domain, in which reference TRBV5-1 and TRBJ2-1 provide the parts outside the CDR3, is KAGVTQTPRYLIKTRGQQVTLSCSPISGHRSVSWYQQTPGQGLQFLFEYFSETQRNKGNFPGRFSGRQFSNSRSEMNVSTLELGDSALYLCASSWSSPWGNEQFFGPGTRLTVL.

This sequence joins TRBV7-2 and TRBJ1-2; a weak D match, TRBD1 (5 bases). CDR3 length: 15 residues. Germline loops: CDR1 SGHTA, CDR2 FQGNSA. V gave up 5 bases and J gave up 1 base, with 14 bases separating them. CDR3 amino acids: CASSDRGRGNYGYTF. CDR3 DNA: TGTGCCAGCAGCGACAGAGGTCGGGGTAACTATGGCTACACCTTC.

The chain is built from TRBV7-8 and TRBJ2-7, with 9 nucleotides matching TRBD2. The J segment lost 0 bases and the V segment lost 7 bases, leaving 7 bases of the junction unmatched. The CDR3 is 15 amino acids. CDR1 and CDR2 (germline): SGHVS, FQNEAQ. The CDR3 spells CASTPAGGSSYEQYF. DNA of the CDR3: TGTGCCAGCACCCCAGCGGGAGGAAGCTCCTACGAGCAGTACTTC.

The chain employs TRBV4-2 and TRBJ1-6; D uncertain. The CDR3 is 15 amino acids. Germline V CDR1 and CDR2: LGHNA, YNFKEQ. V lost 0 bases and J 1 base, leaving 4 bases between the germline ends. Written as DNA, the CDR3 is TGTGCCAGCAGCCAAGAGAGGTCCTATAATTCACCCCTCCACTTT. This gives the protein CASSQERSYNSPLHF.

This clone occurred once. V and J are TRBV27 and TRBJ2-3; D gene uncertain. V lost 4 bases and J lost 2, with 4 bases in between. CDR1 and CDR2 from the germline V gene are MNHEY and SMNVEV (reference sequence). The CDR3 extends over 12 amino acids. The CDR3 is CASSSTTDTQYF. The CDR3 DNA reads as TGTGCCAGCAGTTCAACCACAGATACGCAGTATTTT.

The V call is TRBV7-6, the J call TRBJ2-1, with D possibly being TRBD1 or TRBD2 (5 bases each). V was cut by 5 bases and J by 10 bases, with 15 bases left in between. Germline V gene sequence: CDR1 SGHVS, CDR2 FNYEAQ. The CDR3 consists of 13 residues. The CDR3: CASSPGRAAEQFF. The CDR3 region has the DNA TGTGCCAGCAGCCCAGGGCGGGCAGCCGAGCAGTTCTTC.

The CDR3 nucleotides read TGTGCCAGCAGCTTTTACAGGGGAAGGGCAGCGGACACTGAAGCTTTCTTT. Protein product: CASSFYRGRAADTEAFF. The chain links TRBV11-2 to TRBJ1-1; 7 positions agree with TRBD1. Germline V gene data show CDR1 as SGHAT and CDR2 as FQNNGV. V was clipped by 3 bases and J by 3 bases; unmatched bases: 13. The CDR3 covers 17 residues. Full variable domain (remainder filled in from reference TRBV11-2 and TRBJ1-1): EAGVAQSPRYKIIEKRQSVAFWCNPISGHATLYWYQQILGQGPKLLIQFQNNGVVDDSQLPKDRFSAERLKGVDSTLKIQPAKLEDSAVYLCASSFYRGRAADTEAFFGQGTRLTVV.

This chain connects TRBV6-2 or TRBV6-3 to TRBJ2-1; 11 nucleotides align to TRBD2. This CDR3 is built from 15 residues. The germline gives CDR1 MNHEY, CDR2 SVGEGT. Unmatched junction bases numbered 0, after V lost 2 bases and J lost 3 bases. The DNA for the CDR3 is TGTGCCAGCAGTTACCTAGCGGGGGGCTACAATGAGCAGTTCTTC. Its translation is CASSYLAGGYNEQFF.

This chain joins TRBV2 and TRBJ2-5; 9 bases line up with TRBD1. Losses at the gene ends were 5 bases for V and 5 bases for J; bases not matched to a gene: 12. The CDR3 is 16 residues long. CDR1 and CDR2 (germline): SNHLY, FYNNEI. CDR3 nucleotide sequence: TGTGCCAGCAGTCCGGGACAGGGCGTGTGGGGGGAGACCCAGTACTTC. This translates into CASSPGQGVWGETQYF.

CDR3 residues: CASSWARDRSFNYGYTF. The CDR3 DNA sequence: TGTGCCAGCAGCTGGGCCAGGGACAGATCGTTTAACTATGGCTACACCTTC. J is TRBJ1-2 and V is TRBV5-4; 7 bases align to TRBD1. The CDR3 is 17 amino acids. V trimming: 3 bases; J trimming: 1 base; junction bases outside the gene matches: 12. Germline V gene lookup returns CDR1 SGHNT and CDR2 YYREEE (reference sequence).

There are a few counts of this clone. The chain has TRBV6-6 and TRBJ1-5; unclear D gene. Per germline, CDR1 MNHNY and CDR2 SVGAGI (reference sequence). This CDR3 contains 12 residues. V dropped 6 bases and J dropped 2 bases, with 5 bases sitting between them. The CDR3 bases are TGTGCCAGCAGGCCCGGCAATCAGCCCCAGCATTTT. It encodes CASRPGNQPQHF.

The rearrangement uses TRBV13 and TRBJ1-3; possibly TRBD1 for D (5 bases). This CDR3 comprises 14 residues. Trimming removed 5 bases from V and 1 base from J, with 9 bases in between. Germline loops: CDR1 PRHDT, CDR2 FYEKMQ (reference sequence). The CDR3 bases are TGTGCCAGCAGCGGAACAGGATCTGGAAACACCATATATTTT. Protein product: CASSGTGSGNTIYF.

V is TRBV30 and J is TRBJ1-5, with D uncertain. Germline CDR1 is GTSNPN and CDR2 is SVGIG (reference sequence). The germline V and J ends were trimmed by 4 bases and 0 bases, with 7 bases remaining between them. The CDR3 extends over 13 amino acids. CDR3 loop: CAWTVGSNQPQHF. The DNA for the CDR3 is TGTGCCTGGACGGTTGGTAGCAATCAGCCCCAGCATTTT.

The chain carries TRBV29-1 and TRBJ1-2; no reliable D call. The CDR3 loop spans 15 amino acids. Per germline, CDR1 SQVTM and CDR2 ANQGSEA. V gave up 1 base and J gave up 1 base, with 13 bases separating them. The CDR3 region has the DNA TGCAGCGTTGAAGGGACTAATGGGGTTAACTATGGCTACACCTTC. Its translation is CSVEGTNGVNYGYTF.